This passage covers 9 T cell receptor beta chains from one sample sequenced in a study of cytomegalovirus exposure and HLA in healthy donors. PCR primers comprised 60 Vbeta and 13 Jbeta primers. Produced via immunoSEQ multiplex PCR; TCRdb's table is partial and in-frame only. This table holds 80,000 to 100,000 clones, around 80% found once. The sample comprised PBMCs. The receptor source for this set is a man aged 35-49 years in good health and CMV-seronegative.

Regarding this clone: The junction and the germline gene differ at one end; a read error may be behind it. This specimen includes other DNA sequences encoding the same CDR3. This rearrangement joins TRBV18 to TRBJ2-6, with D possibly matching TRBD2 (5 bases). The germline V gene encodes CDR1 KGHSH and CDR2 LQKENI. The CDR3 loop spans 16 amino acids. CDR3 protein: CASSPVREFGANVLTF. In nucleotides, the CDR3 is TGCGCCAGCTCACCAGTACGGGAATTTGGGGCCAACGTCCTGACTTTC.

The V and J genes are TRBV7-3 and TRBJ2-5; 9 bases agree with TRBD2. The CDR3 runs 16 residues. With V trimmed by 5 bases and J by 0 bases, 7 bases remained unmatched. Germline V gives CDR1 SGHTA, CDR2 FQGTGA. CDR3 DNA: TGTGCCAGCAGCGTCCAGCGGGGGGAGTACCAAGAGACCCAGTACTTC. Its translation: CASSVQRGEYQETQYF.

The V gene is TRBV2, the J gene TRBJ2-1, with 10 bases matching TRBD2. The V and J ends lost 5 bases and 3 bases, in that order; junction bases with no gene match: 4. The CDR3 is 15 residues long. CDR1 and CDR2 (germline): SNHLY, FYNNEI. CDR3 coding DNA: TGTGCCAGCAGTTTACAGCGGGGGGGCTACAATGAGCAGTTCTTC. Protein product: CASSLQRGGYNEQFF. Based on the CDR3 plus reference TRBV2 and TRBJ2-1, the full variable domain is EPEVTQTPSHQVTQMGQEVILRCVPISNHLYFYWYRQILGQKVEFLVSFYNNEISEKSEIFDDQFSVERPDGSNFTLKIRSTKLEDSAMYFCASSLQRGGYNEQFFGPGTRLTVL.

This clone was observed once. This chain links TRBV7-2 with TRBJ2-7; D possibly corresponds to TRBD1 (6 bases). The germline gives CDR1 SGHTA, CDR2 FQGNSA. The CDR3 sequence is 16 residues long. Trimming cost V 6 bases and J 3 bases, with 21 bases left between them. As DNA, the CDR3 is TGTGCCAGCAGTCAATACCAACAGGGCGCGGGCTACGAGCAGTACTTC. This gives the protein CASSQYQQGAGYEQYF.

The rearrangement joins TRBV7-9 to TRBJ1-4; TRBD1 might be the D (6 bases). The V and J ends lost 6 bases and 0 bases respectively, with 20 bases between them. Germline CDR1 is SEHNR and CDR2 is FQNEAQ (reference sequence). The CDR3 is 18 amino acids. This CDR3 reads CASSRVGGAGATNEKLFF. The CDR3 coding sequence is TGTGCCAGCAGTAGAGTTGGGGGCGCGGGGGCAACTAATGAAAAACTGTTTTTT.

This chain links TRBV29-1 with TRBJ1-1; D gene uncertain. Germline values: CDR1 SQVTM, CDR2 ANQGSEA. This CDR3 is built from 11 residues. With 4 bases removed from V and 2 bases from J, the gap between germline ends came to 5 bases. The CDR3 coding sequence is TGCAGCGTTGGCAGAAACACTGAAGCTTTCTTT. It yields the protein CSVGRNTEAFF.

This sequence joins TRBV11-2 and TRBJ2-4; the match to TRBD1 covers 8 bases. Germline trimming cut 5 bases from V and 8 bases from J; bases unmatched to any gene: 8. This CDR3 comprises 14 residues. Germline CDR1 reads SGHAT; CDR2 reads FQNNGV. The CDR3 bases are TGTGCCAGCAGCGCATCAGACAGGGGTGACATTCAGTACTTC. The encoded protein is CASSASDRGDIQYF.

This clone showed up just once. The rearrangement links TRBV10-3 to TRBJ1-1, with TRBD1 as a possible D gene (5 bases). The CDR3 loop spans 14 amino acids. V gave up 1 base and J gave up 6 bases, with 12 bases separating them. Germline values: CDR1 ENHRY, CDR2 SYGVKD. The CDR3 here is CAISEYQGFSEAFF. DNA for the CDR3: TGTGCCATCAGTGAGTATCAGGGTTTCTCTGAAGCTTTCTTT.

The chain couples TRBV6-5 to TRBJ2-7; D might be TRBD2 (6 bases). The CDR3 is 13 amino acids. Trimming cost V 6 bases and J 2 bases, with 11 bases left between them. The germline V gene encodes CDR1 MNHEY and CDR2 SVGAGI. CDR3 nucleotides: TGTGCCAGCAGGCCAGGAGGGGCCTACGAGCAGTACTTC. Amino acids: CASRPGGAYEQYF.